One sample yielded the 18 T cell receptor beta chains listed below, sequenced in a study of blood T cells in healthy people across ages. A J-beta primer mix and a sample-barcoded 5' primer were used in a second PCR of roughly 7 to 12 cycles. TCRdb used MiXCR to reprocess the 5' RACE reads, holding one entry per CDR3 protein. Of about 750,000 distinct CDR3 sequences listed, about 48% are singletons. The sample taken for sequencing was blood. The source of these receptors is a man older than 75 in good health.

As DNA, the CDR3 is TGTGCCAGCAGTCCAAGTTCAGGGAACGAAAACTATGGCTACACCTTC. This translates into CASSPSSGNENYGYTF. This chain uses TRBV27 with TRBJ1-2, with D possibly being TRBD1 (5 bases). This CDR3 region has 16 residues. Germline V gives CDR1 MNHEY, CDR2 SMNVEV (reference sequence). Trimming removed 5 bases from V and 2 bases from J, with 18 bases in between.

The sample holds many counts of this clonotype. CDR3 DNA sequence: TGCAGCGTGATAGCGGAGCCCTCCTACAATGAGCAGTTCTTC. This gives the protein CSVIAEPSYNEQFF. This chain connects TRBV29-1 to TRBJ2-1, with D possibly being TRBD2 (6 bases). This CDR3 region has 14 residues. Trimming pared 6 bases from V and 0 bases from J, leaving 12 bases between. CDR1 and CDR2 (germline): SQVTM, ANQGSEA.

The V call is TRBV20-1, the J call TRBJ2-4; perhaps TRBD1 as D (6 bases). V was shortened by 8 bases and J by 15 bases, with 17 bases between the two germline ends. This CDR3 region has 10 residues. CDR1 and CDR2 from the germline V gene are DFQATT and SNEGSKA (reference sequence). The CDR3 loop reads CSPIRDIGYF. The DNA of the CDR3 is TGCAGTCCGATCCGGGACATCGGGTACTTC.

The gene calls are TRBV29-1 and TRBJ1-1; D may be TRBD1 (5 bases). The CDR3 spans 14 residues. Germline CDR1 is SQVTM and CDR2 is ANQGSEA. The germline V and J ends were trimmed by 1 base and 4 bases, with 13 bases remaining between them. CDR3 sequence reads: CSVEGLGAGTEAFF. CDR3 DNA sequence: TGCAGCGTTGAAGGTCTCGGGGCCGGCACTGAAGCTTTCTTT.

The chain has TRBV5-6 and TRBJ2-1; D is unclear. The CDR3 consists of 15 residues. Germline loops: CDR1 SGHDT, CDR2 YYEEEE. With 0 bases removed from V and 4 bases from J, the gap between germline ends came to 11 bases. The CDR3 DNA is TGTGCCAGCAGCTTGGGGCAGACCATTTACAATGAGCAGTTCTTC. Translating gives CASSLGQTIYNEQFF.

The chain links TRBV5-1 to TRBJ2-3; 9 bases align to TRBD2. Per germline, CDR1 SGHRS and CDR2 YFSETQ. The junction had 14 bases not matched to a gene; V was cut back by 4 bases and J by 14 bases. CDR3 length: 14 residues. The CDR3 protein is CASSPGLANSYAYF. Written as DNA, the CDR3 is TGCGCCAGCAGCCCGGGACTAGCAAACAGTTACGCGTATTTT.

The genes are TRBV20-1 and TRBJ2-7; TRBD2 agrees at 9 bases. The J call is doubtful: the DNA matches TRBJ2-5 better. This CDR3 comprises 15 residues. From germline, CDR1 is DFQATT and CDR2 SNEGSKA (reference sequence). Written as DNA, the CDR3 is TGCAGTGCTAGCAGCGGGAGGCCAACGGTGGAGACCCAGTACTTC. As protein: CSASSGRPTVETQYF.

In this sample, this clonotype turned up a few times. The chain joins TRBV20-1 to TRBJ2-5; 12 positions match TRBD2. Germline V gene data show CDR1 as DFQATT and CDR2 as SNEGSKA (reference sequence). J was trimmed by 5 bases and V by 4 bases; bases with no gene match: 8. The CDR3 sequence is 15 residues long. DNA for the CDR3: TGCAGTGCTATAGTCCCGACTAGCGGGAGCGAGACCCAGTACTTC. Protein product: CSAIVPTSGSETQYF.

The chain combines TRBV2 with TRBJ1-4, with a weak D call TRBD1 (6 bases). V lost 4 bases and J 8 bases, leaving 14 bases between the germline ends. CDR1 is SNHLY and CDR2 is FYNNEI in the germline V gene. The CDR3 loop spans 14 amino acids. The CDR3 DNA follows: TGTGCCAGCAGTGCCGGGACATTTGGCGAAAAACTGTTTTTT. Its protein is CASSAGTFGEKLFF.

This clonotype was seen only a few times. The genes are TRBV20-1 and TRBJ2-5; D not resolved. Germline V lookup: CDR1 DFQATT, CDR2 SNEGSKA (reference sequence). The CDR3 runs 11 residues. Trimming took off 0 bases at V and 9 bases at J, with 8 bases between the two ends. CDR3 DNA: TGCAGTGCTAGAGATGAGCGCCCCCAGTACTTC. Amino acid sequence: CSARDERPQYF.

The chain links TRBV9 to TRBJ1-2; D remains ambiguous. The CDR3 length is 14 residues. Germline-derived CDR1 and CDR2 are SGDLS and YYNGEE. The ends were cut back, 2 bases at V and 2 bases at J, with 10 bases in the middle. DNA of the CDR3: TGTGCCAGCAGCGTTCGGACGGAGAACTATGGCTACACCTTC. The encoded protein is CASSVRTENYGYTF.

This chain joins TRBV20-1 and TRBJ2-1; 9 bases agree with TRBD2. The CDR3 is made up of 16 amino acids. J gave up 4 bases and V 5 bases, and 12 bases lay outside the gene matches. CDR1 is DFQATT and CDR2 is SNEGSKA in the germline V gene (reference sequence). In DNA, the CDR3 is TGCAGTGCTCAGTACATAGCGGGAGTTGTATACAATGAGCAGTTCTTC. This encodes CSAQYIAGVVYNEQFF.

The chain has TRBV6-1 and TRBJ2-4; 8 bases fit TRBD2. J was trimmed by 7 bases and V by 3 bases; bases with no gene match: 17. The CDR3 is 18 amino acids. From germline, CDR1 is MNHNS and CDR2 SASEGT. The CDR3, as DNA: TGTGCCAGCAGTGACAGGGGAACCTCCGGGACTAGGAGGAACATTCAGTACTTC. Translated, it gives CASSDRGTSGTRRNIQYF.

V is TRBV9 and J is TRBJ2-1; possibly TRBD1 or TRBD2 for D (5 bases each). CDR3 length equals 14 residues. CDR1 and CDR2 from the germline V gene are SGDLS and YYNGEE. V was cut by 2 bases and J by 9 bases, with 15 bases left in between. CDR3 residues: CASSVGANGGEQFF. The CDR3 region has the DNA TGTGCCAGCAGCGTTGGGGCTAATGGAGGTGAGCAGTTCTTC.

The V gene is TRBV12-3 or TRBV12-4, the J gene TRBJ1-5; D is uncertain. The V gene lost 6 bases and the J gene lost 0 bases, with 12 bases spanning the gap. The CDR3 loop spans 15 amino acids. The CDR3 sequence: CASRNSADSNQPQHF. CDR3 bases: TGTGCCAGCAGGAACTCCGCAGATAGCAATCAGCCCCAGCATTTT.

V gene TRBV5-1 combines with J gene TRBJ2-1; D is possibly TRBD1 (5 bases). Trimming took 1 base from V and 8 from J, leaving 10 bases between them. The germline gives CDR1 SGHRS, CDR2 YFSETQ. This CDR3 is 13 amino acids long. CDR3: CASSLYRSDEQFF. The CDR3 nucleotides read TGCGCCAGCAGCTTGTACAGGAGTGATGAGCAGTTCTTC.

J is TRBJ2-7 and V is TRBV7-2; perhaps TRBD1 as D (6 bases). The V gene lost 5 bases and the J gene lost 5 bases, with 19 bases spanning the gap. CDR1 is SGHTA, CDR2 FQGNSA, per germline. The CDR3 is 15 amino acids. The CDR3 loop reads CASSRVLNRDHEQYF. Here the CDR3 DNA reads TGTGCCAGCAGCCGGGTACTAAACAGGGATCACGAGCAGTACTTC.

The V and J genes are TRBV12-3 or TRBV12-4 and TRBJ2-7; a possible D gene is TRBD1 (6 bases). V lost 5 bases, J lost 3 bases, and 23 bases lay in between. The CDR3 extends over 17 amino acids. DNA of the CDR3: TGTGCCAGCAGTCCCCTTCAGGGGCAACACACCATCTACGAGCAGTACTTC. It specifies CASSPLQGQHTIYEQYF.